Presented here are 8 T cell receptor beta chains from one specimen sequenced in a study of T cells after yellow fever vaccination. TCRdb analysed the 5' RACE reads with MiXCR anew, one entry per CDR3 protein. The table has fewer than 350,000 distinct CDR3 sequences, about 9.5% seen once. Sequenced here: PBMCs, sampled on the day of the first yellow fever vaccination. Source of these receptors: a man between 18 and 35 years old who received the YFV17D yellow fever vaccine.

J is TRBJ1-2 and V is TRBV29-1, with a tentative D call TRBD1 (5 bases). V was shortened by 3 bases and J by 1 base, with 18 bases between the two germline ends. Germline-derived CDR1 and CDR2 are SQVTM and ANQGSEA. CDR3 length: 16 amino acids. CDR3 amino acids: CSVEWAGLGDNYGYTF. The CDR3, as DNA: TGCAGCGTTGAGTGGGCAGGGTTGGGCGATAACTATGGCTACACCTTC. Based on the CDR3 plus reference TRBV29-1 and TRBJ1-2, the full variable domain is SAVISQKPSRDICQRGTSLTIQCQVDSQVTMMFWYRQQPGQSLTLIATANQGSEATYESGFVIDKFPISRPNLTFSTLTVSNMSPEDSSIYLCSVEWAGLGDNYGYTFGSGTRLTVV.

This clonotype was seen a handful of times. The chain couples TRBV3-1 to TRBJ2-5, with D possibly being TRBD1 (6 bases). Deletions cut 4 bases from V and 5 bases from J, with 17 bases between. Germline V gene sequence: CDR1 LGHDT, CDR2 YNNKEL (reference sequence). CDR3 length: 15 amino acids. This chain's CDR3 is CASSLRQAAGETQYF. For the CDR3, the DNA is TGTGCCAGCAGCCTACGACAGGCTGCCGGGGAGACCCAGTACTTC.

The J gene is TRBJ2-2, the V gene TRBV4-2; TRBD2 aligns across 8 bases. The CDR3 contains 17 residues. J was trimmed by 4 bases and V by 0 bases; bases with no gene match: 7. CDR1 LGHNA and CDR2 YNFKEQ come from the germline V gene. The CDR3 nucleotides are TGTGCCAGCAGCCAAGATGGGGCTAGCGGGCCCACCGGGGAGCTGTTTTTT. Its translation is CASSQDGASGPTGELFF.

This clonotype was counted at least ten times. CDR3 sequence: CASTLQGAFNQPQHF. In DNA form, the CDR3 reads TGTGCCAGCACCCTTCAGGGGGCCTTCAATCAGCCCCAGCATTTT. This chain connects TRBV6-2 or TRBV6-3 to TRBJ1-5, with 8 bases aligning to TRBD1. Germline assignment: CDR1 MNHEY and CDR2 SVGEGT. The V segment lost 7 bases and the J segment 3 bases; nucleotides outside the gene matches: 8. The CDR3 loop spans 15 amino acids.

The chain employs TRBV6-2 or TRBV6-3 and TRBJ2-4, with 9 bases that match TRBD1. The V and J ends lost 5 bases and 13 bases, in that order; junction bases with no gene match: 21. CDR1 and CDR2 (germline): MNHEY, SVGEGT. CDR3 length: 17 amino acids. DNA of the CDR3: TGTGCCAGCAGTACAGGGGGCCCCGGAAATATGGGGTTGATCCAGTACTTC. Translated: CASSTGGPGNMGLIQYF.

The chain employs TRBV5-5 and TRBJ1-2; 8 positions agree with TRBD1. V lost 4 bases to trimming and J lost 2 bases; unmatched junction nucleotides: 7. The CDR3 covers 15 residues. Germline CDR1 and CDR2: SGHKS and YYEKEE (reference sequence). CDR3 bases: TGTGCCAGCAGCACGACAGGGGCTTTAAACTATGGCTACACCTTC. It specifies CASSTTGALNYGYTF.

This clonotype was seen repeatedly, ten times or more. The chain employs TRBV9 and TRBJ2-2, with D maybe TRBD1 (6 bases). Germline assignment: CDR1 SGDLS and CDR2 YYNGEE. There are 15 residues in the CDR3. V lost 0 bases, J lost 1 base, and 7 bases lay in between. CDR3 DNA: TGTGCCAGCAGCGTAGTGGGACAGAACACCGGGGAGCTGTTTTTT. Translation: CASSVVGQNTGELFF.

This clonotype was seen a handful of times. V usage is TRBV6-6 and J usage is TRBJ2-5, with 13 bases lining up with TRBD2. The CDR3 runs to 20 residues. Germline trimming cut 3 bases from V and 2 bases from J; bases unmatched to any gene: 15. Germline-derived CDR1 and CDR2 are MNHNY and SVGAGI (reference sequence). CDR3 region: CASSYPPRTSGGTVQETQYF. As DNA, the CDR3 is TGTGCCAGCAGTTATCCCCCTAGGACTAGCGGGGGAACCGTACAAGAGACCCAGTACTTC.